Below, 26 T cell receptor beta chains from the same sample are listed, as sequenced in a study of blood T cell repertoires in COVID-19. The data were produced by immunoSEQ multiplex PCR, yet TCRdb's version contains in-frame clones alone and is incomplete. The profile shows 350,000 to 550,000 clones, 87% of them singletons. The source material was PBMCs or T cells enriched from blood (not recorded which). The receptors stem from a woman aged 18-35 years with acute COVID-19.

The chain links TRBV11-2 to TRBJ2-3, with a tentative D call TRBD2 (6 bases). Trimming pared 1 base from V and 3 bases from J, leaving 14 bases between. The CDR3 is made up of 16 amino acids. The germline gives CDR1 SGHAT, CDR2 FQNNGV. The CDR3 protein is CASSLVRNGRTDTQYF. The CDR3, as DNA: TGTGCCAGCAGCTTAGTTCGCAACGGGAGAACAGATACGCAGTATTTT.

The chain joins TRBV23-1 to TRBJ1-5; 9 nucleotides align to TRBD1. TRBV23-1 falls under the ORF class, with uncertain function. The CDR3 sequence is 18 residues long. Unmatched junction bases numbered 9, after V lost 3 bases and J lost 0 bases. The CDR3 sequence is CASSHRDREILSNQPQHF. The CDR3 DNA reads TGCGCCAGCAGTCACCGGGACAGGGAAATCCTTAGCAATCAGCCCCAGCATTTT.

This chain uses TRBV7-3 with TRBJ1-2, with TRBD1 identical over 9 bases. Germline values: CDR1 SGHTA, CDR2 FQGTGA. V shed 5 bases, J shed 2 bases, and the junction held 6 bases outside the gene matches. CDR3 length: 15 residues. The CDR3 DNA sequence: TGTGCCAGCAGCCCACAACAGGGGGCGAACTATGGCTACACCTTC. It translates to CASSPQQGANYGYTF.

The J gene is TRBJ1-1, the V gene TRBV5-6; tentatively, D is TRBD1 (5 bases). Germline CDR1 reads SGHDT; CDR2 reads YYEEEE. The CDR3 sequence is 14 residues long. V was pared by 5 bases and J by 1 base, with 12 bases between. The CDR3 reads CASSFQGTNTEAFF. CDR3 in DNA: TGTGCCAGCAGTTTTCAGGGAACGAACACTGAAGCTTTCTTT.

This clone was seen only once. The chain joins TRBV11-2 to TRBJ1-4; weak D call: TRBD1 (5 bases). In germline, CDR1 is SGHAT, CDR2 FQNNGV. V shed 5 bases and J shed 2 bases, with 9 bases lying between them. This CDR3 region has 14 residues. CDR3 DNA: TGTGCCAGCAGCCGGGGGTGGACTAATGAAAAACTGTTTTTT. Translated, it gives CASSRGWTNEKLFF. The full variable domain, completed using reference TRBV11-2 and TRBJ1-4, is EAGVAQSPRYKIIEKRQSVAFWCNPISGHATLYWYQQILGQGPKLLIQFQNNGVVDDSQLPKDRFSAERLKGVDSTLKIQPAKLEDSAVYLCASSRGWTNEKLFFGSGTQLSVL.

The chain couples TRBV12-3 or TRBV12-4 to TRBJ1-1; D might be TRBD1 (6 bases). The CDR3 is 11 amino acids. Trimming left V 6 bases short and J 10 bases short, with 12 bases between. This CDR3 reads CASSPDRRAFF. As DNA, the CDR3 is TGTGCCAGCAGCCCCGACAGGAGAGCTTTCTTT.

This rearrangement joins TRBV27 to TRBJ2-3, with 7 bases that match TRBD2. The CDR3 is 15 residues long. The trim removed 1 base at V and 4 bases at J, leaving 5 bases unmatched. Germline values: CDR1 MNHEY, CDR2 SMNVEV (reference sequence). CDR3 coding DNA: TGTGCCAGCAGTTTATATCGGCTAGCGGCAGATACGCAGTATTTT. This encodes CASSLYRLAADTQYF.

The chain joins TRBV11-2 to TRBJ2-7; 8 nucleotides align to TRBD1. The germline CDR1 and CDR2 sequences are SGHAT and FQNNGV. The CDR3 loop spans 15 amino acids. V dropped 1 base and J dropped 4; count of bases not matched to a gene: 6. CDR3 region: CASSLGTGPFYEQYF. DNA for the CDR3: TGTGCCAGCAGCTTAGGGACAGGGCCCTTTTACGAGCAGTACTTC.

This chain connects TRBV20-1 to TRBJ1-2; TRBD1 might be the D (5 bases). Germline V CDR1 and CDR2: DFQATT, SNEGSKA (reference sequence). CDR3 length: 13 amino acids. V lost 3 bases and J 3 bases, leaving 11 bases between the germline ends. The CDR3 loop is CSASAAGYYGYTF. The CDR3 nucleotides are TGCAGTGCTAGTGCGGCAGGGTACTATGGCTACACCTTC.

The chain carries TRBV15 and TRBJ1-2, with D maybe TRBD1 (6 bases). From germline, CDR1 is LNHNV and CDR2 YYDKDF (reference sequence). The CDR3 consists of 13 residues. Between the trimmed V and J ends, which lost 1 base and 10 bases, there was a span of 13 bases. CDR3 protein: CATSRGTDPLYTF. The CDR3 DNA reads as TGTGCCACCAGCAGAGGGACAGATCCCCTCTACACCTTC. Combining the CDR3 with reference TRBV15 and TRBJ1-2 gives the whole variable domain DAMVIQNPRYQVTQFGKPVTLSCSQTLNHNVMYWYQQKSSQAPKLLFHYYDKDFNNEADTPDNFQSRRPNTSFCFLDIRSPGLGDTAMYLCATSRGTDPLYTFGSGTRLTVV.

J is TRBJ1-5 and V is TRBV7-9; 9 nucleotides match TRBD1. The CDR3 is 15 amino acids. Trimming at V came to 3 bases and at J to 4 bases, leaving 4 bases not matched to a gene. Germline CDR1 reads SEHNR; CDR2 reads FQNEAQ (reference sequence). For the CDR3, the DNA is TGTGCCAGCAGCTTTACAGGGGGCAGTAATCAGCCCCAGCATTTT. Translated: CASSFTGGSNQPQHF.

This clone was recorded once. The V call is TRBV24-1, the J call TRBJ2-1; no firm D call. The germline V gene has CDR1 KGHDR and CDR2 SFDVKD. The ends were cut back, 5 bases at V and 4 bases at J, with 14 bases in the middle. The CDR3 has 15 residues. The CDR3 DNA reads as TGTGCCACCAGTGGCCCCGCAGGCTGGTACAATGAGCAGTTCTTC. Its protein is CATSGPAGWYNEQFF.

V is TRBV5-6 and J is TRBJ2-5; D may be TRBD2 (5 bases). The CDR3 runs 15 residues. V was clipped by 6 bases and J by 1 base, with 16 bases between them. CDR1 and CDR2 (germline): SGHDT, YYEEEE. For the CDR3, the DNA is TGTGCCAGCATCTTCCGGGGATTCGGCCAAGAGACCCAGTACTTC. It yields the protein CASIFRGFGQETQYF.

This chain connects TRBV5-5 to TRBJ1-5; weak D call: TRBD1 (6 bases). Germline V lookup: CDR1 SGHKS, CDR2 YYEKEE (reference sequence). This CDR3 has 16 amino acids. The V and J ends lost 4 bases and 1 base respectively, with 15 bases between them. CDR3 bases: TGTGCCAGCAGCGAACAAACCAGGGGAAGCAATCAGCCCCAGCATTTT. Translating gives CASSEQTRGSNQPQHF.

This chain links TRBV28 with TRBJ2-3; 11 bases align to TRBD2. From germline, CDR1 is MDHEN and CDR2 SYDVKM. The CDR3 consists of 15 residues. V shed 6 bases, J shed 3 bases, and the junction held 5 bases outside the gene matches. The chain's CDR3 is CASRPGLAVTDTQYF. The CDR3 bases are TGTGCCAGCAGGCCGGGACTAGCGGTTACAGATACGCAGTATTTT.

J is TRBJ1-1 and V is TRBV28; maybe TRBD1 (6 bases). Between the trimmed V and J ends, which lost 10 bases and 7 bases, there was a span of 22 bases. CDR1 is MDHEN and CDR2 is SYDVKM in the germline V gene. The CDR3 is 14 amino acids. In DNA, the CDR3 is TGTGCCACATCAGAAGGGGGTCGACACGATGAAGCTTTCTTT. This sequence encodes CATSEGGRHDEAFF.

V gene TRBV27 combines with J gene TRBJ2-1; TRBD2 matches 14 bases. The CDR3 covers 15 residues. The ends lost 6 bases at V and 7 bases at J; junction bases unmatched: 5. Germline CDR1 and CDR2: MNHEY and SMNVEV (reference sequence). DNA for the CDR3: TGTGCCAGCAGGTACGGGACTAGCGGGAGAAATGAGCAGTTCTTC. Translation: CASRYGTSGRNEQFF.

V usage is TRBV18 and J usage is TRBJ1-2, with D unresolved. V was shortened by 5 bases and J by 8 bases, with 24 bases between the two germline ends. Per the germline V gene, CDR1 is KGHSH and CDR2 is LQKENI. This CDR3 is 16 amino acids long. CDR3 sequence reads: CASSGLTRANLGGYTF. The CDR3 DNA reads as TGTGCCAGCTCAGGTTTGACGCGGGCGAACCTAGGAGGCTACACCTTC.

This chain joins TRBV11-2 and TRBJ2-6, with 7 positions matching TRBD1. V gave up 3 bases and J gave up 4 bases; unmatched junction bases: 6. In germline, CDR1 is SGHAT, CDR2 FQNNGV. The CDR3 consists of 16 residues. CDR3 residues: CASSLLGGSGANVLTF. The CDR3 DNA reads as TGTGCCAGCAGCTTGCTAGGGGGCTCCGGGGCCAACGTCCTGACTTTC.

The chain couples TRBV19 to TRBJ2-6; TRBD2 might be the D (5 bases). V was pared by 4 bases and J by 0 bases, with 16 bases between. The V gene's germline CDR1 is LNHDA and CDR2 SQIVND (reference sequence). The CDR3 is made up of 18 amino acids. The CDR3 loop is CASSTVGGPSSGANVLTF. CDR3 DNA: TGTGCCAGTAGTACCGTCGGCGGGCCAAGCTCTGGGGCCAACGTCCTGACTTTC.

The V and J genes are TRBV3-1 (or the pseudogene TRBV3-2) and TRBJ1-5; no definite D call. Germline V gene sequence: CDR1 LGHDT, CDR2 YNNKEL (reference sequence). This CDR3 has 14 amino acids. Trimming cost V 0 bases and J 7 bases, with 10 bases left between them. CDR3 residues: CASSQDIAEQPQHF. As DNA, the CDR3 is TGTGCCAGCAGCCAAGATATCGCGGAGCAGCCCCAGCATTTT.

V usage is TRBV25-1 and J usage is TRBJ1-1, with 8 bases lining up with TRBD1. This CDR3 is 12 amino acids long. V lost 8 bases, J lost 8 bases, and 7 bases stayed unmatched. CDR1 is MGHDK, CDR2 SYGVNS, per germline. CDR3 loop: CASHRGTGEAFF. The CDR3 DNA reads as TGTGCCAGCCATCGCGGGACAGGAGAAGCTTTCTTT.

V gene TRBV13 combines with J gene TRBJ1-2; D perhaps matches TRBD1 (5 bases). V lost 4 bases, J lost 5 bases, and 20 bases lay in between. This CDR3 contains 16 residues. CDR1 PRHDT and CDR2 FYEKMQ come from the germline V gene (reference sequence). This CDR3 is CASSSGTPTRVYGYTF. CDR3 coding DNA: TGTGCCAGCAGCTCCGGGACTCCTACCCGCGTTTATGGCTACACCTTC.

The gene calls are TRBV20-1 and TRBJ1-4; tentatively, D is TRBD1 (6 bases). The CDR3 spans 13 residues. V lost 3 bases and J 10 bases, leaving 15 bases between the germline ends. Germline CDR1 is DFQATT and CDR2 is SNEGSKA (reference sequence). In nucleotides, the CDR3 is TGCAGTGCTAGTTGGGTGAGGGGGAGAAAACTGTTTTTT. Translated: CSASWVRGRKLFF.

This clone was picked up one time. The chain links TRBV27 to TRBJ2-6, with a weak D call TRBD2 (6 bases). Trimming shortened V by 8 bases and J by 1 base, and 15 bases separated the two germline ends. The length of the CDR3 is 16 residues. Germline V gene sequence: CDR1 MNHEY, CDR2 SMNVEV (reference sequence). This chain's CDR3 is CASGGSFGSGANVLTF. The CDR3 DNA reads TGTGCCAGCGGGGGGTCATTTGGGTCTGGGGCCAACGTCCTGACTTTC.

The gene calls are TRBV7-9 and TRBJ2-1; D uncertain. This CDR3 has 11 residues. V was pared by 4 bases and J by 5 bases, with 3 bases between. CDR1 SEHNR and CDR2 FQNEAQ come from the germline V gene (reference sequence). CDR3 protein: CASSSDNEQFF. The CDR3 DNA follows: TGTGCCAGCAGCTCGGACAATGAGCAGTTCTTC.